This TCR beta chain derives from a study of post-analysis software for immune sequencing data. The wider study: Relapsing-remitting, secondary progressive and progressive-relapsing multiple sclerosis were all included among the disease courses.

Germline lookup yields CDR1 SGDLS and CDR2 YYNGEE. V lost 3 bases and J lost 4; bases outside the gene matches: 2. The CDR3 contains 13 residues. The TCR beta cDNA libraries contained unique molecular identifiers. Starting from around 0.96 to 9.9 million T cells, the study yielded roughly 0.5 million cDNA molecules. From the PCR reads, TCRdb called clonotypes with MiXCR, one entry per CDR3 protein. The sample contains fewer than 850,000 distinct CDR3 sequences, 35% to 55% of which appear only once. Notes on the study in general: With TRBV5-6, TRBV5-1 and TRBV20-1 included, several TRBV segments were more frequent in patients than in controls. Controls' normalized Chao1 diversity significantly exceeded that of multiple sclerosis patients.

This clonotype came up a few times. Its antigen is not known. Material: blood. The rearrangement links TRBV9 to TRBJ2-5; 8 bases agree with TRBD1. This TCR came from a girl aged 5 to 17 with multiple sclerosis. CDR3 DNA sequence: TGTGCCAGCAGCGGGACAGGGTCAGAGACCCAGTACTTC. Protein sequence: CASSGTGSETQYF.